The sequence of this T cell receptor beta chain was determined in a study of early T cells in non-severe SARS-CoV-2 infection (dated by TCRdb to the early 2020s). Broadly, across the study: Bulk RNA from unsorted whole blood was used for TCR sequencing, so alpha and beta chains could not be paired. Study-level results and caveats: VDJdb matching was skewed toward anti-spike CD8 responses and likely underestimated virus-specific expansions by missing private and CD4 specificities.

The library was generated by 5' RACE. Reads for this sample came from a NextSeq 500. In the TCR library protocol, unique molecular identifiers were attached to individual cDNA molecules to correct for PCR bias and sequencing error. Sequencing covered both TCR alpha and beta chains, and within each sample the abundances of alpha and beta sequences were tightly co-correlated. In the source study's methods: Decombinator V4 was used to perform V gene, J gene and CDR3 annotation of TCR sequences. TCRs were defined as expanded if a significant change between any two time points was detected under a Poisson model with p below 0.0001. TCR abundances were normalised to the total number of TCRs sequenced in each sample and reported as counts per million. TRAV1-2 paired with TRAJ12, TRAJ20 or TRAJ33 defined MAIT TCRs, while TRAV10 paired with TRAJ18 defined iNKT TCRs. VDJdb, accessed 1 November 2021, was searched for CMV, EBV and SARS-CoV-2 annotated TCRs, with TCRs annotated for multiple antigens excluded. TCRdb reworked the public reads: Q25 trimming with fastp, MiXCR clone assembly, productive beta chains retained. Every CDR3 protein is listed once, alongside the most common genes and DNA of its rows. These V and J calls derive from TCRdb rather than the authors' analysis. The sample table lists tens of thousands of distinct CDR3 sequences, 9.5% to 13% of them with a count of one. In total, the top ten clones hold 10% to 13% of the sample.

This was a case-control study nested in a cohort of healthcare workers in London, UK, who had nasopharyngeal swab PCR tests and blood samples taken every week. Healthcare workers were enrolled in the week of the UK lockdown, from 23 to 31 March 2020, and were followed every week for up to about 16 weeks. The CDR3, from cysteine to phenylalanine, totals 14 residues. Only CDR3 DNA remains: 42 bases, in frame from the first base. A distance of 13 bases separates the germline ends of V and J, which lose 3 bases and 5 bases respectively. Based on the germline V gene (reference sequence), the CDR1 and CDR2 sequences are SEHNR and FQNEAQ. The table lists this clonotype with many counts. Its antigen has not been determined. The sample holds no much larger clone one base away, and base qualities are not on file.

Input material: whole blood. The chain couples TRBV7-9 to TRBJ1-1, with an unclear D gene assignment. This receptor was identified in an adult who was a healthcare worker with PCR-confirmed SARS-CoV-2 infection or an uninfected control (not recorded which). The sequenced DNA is TGTGCCAGCAGCTTTGTCGCTATGGGGACTGAAGCTTTCTTT. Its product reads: CASSFVAMGTEAFF.